This T cell receptor beta chain was captured by sequencing in a study of cytomegalovirus exposure and HLA in healthy donors. Notes on this clone: Its specificity is unknown.

Amplification used 60 Vbeta primers and 13 Jbeta primers. TCRdb's table, derived via immunoSEQ multiplex PCR, lists solely in-frame clones and lacks some. The sample holds around 150,000 clones; about 76% are singletons and the top ten take approximately 7%. The CDR3 contains 12 residues. The V gene lost 9 bases and the J gene lost 4 bases, with 10 bases spanning the gap. Germline lookup yields CDR1 SNHLY and CDR2 FYNNEI. Study observations and caveats: The investigators catalogued 164 TCR beta chains as cytomegalovirus-associated.

Sequencing used PBMCs. The TCR sequence derives from a male donor in good health and CMV-seropositive. This chain uses TRBV2 with TRBJ2-1; TRBD2 is a possible D gene (6 bases). Here the CDR3 reads CARGGPYNEQFF. In nucleotides, the CDR3 is TGTGCCAGGGGAGGACCTTACAATGAGCAGTTCTTC.